The 17 T cell receptor beta chains below come from one sample, sequenced in a study of regulatory T cells in long-lasting Graves disease. Time point given: persistent/refractory GD, antithyroid drugs over 5 years with positive TRAb. The TCR library was made from RNA extracted from PBMCs. Combining iRepertoire HTBI primers with Arm-PCR of CDR3 regions, the authors built TCR beta libraries. One entry per CDR3 protein results from TCRdb running MiXCR on the multiplex PCR reads. The table includes about 290,000 distinct CDR3 sequences, 22% detected once. The specimen comprised peripheral blood mononuclear cells (PBMCs), sampled when the disease was refractory, from a patient treated with antithyroid drugs. These receptors originate from a female donor with Graves disease.

At least ten counts were recorded for this clonotype. V is TRBV2 and J is TRBJ1-6; 11 nucleotides align to TRBD1. Germline assignment: CDR1 SNHLY and CDR2 FYNNEI. The CDR3 totals 14 residues. Germline trimming cut 5 bases from V and 9 bases from J; bases unmatched to any gene: 3. The CDR3 nucleotides read TGTGCCAGCAGTCCAGGACAGGGGGCTTCACCCCTCCACTTT. Its translation is CASSPGQGASPLHF.

This clonotype was counted between two and nine times. This chain connects TRBV5-1 to TRBJ2-1; perhaps D is TRBD1 or TRBD2 (5 bases each). V was clipped by 5 bases and J by 6 bases, with 18 bases between them. The CDR3 contains 15 residues. From germline, CDR1 is SGHRS and CDR2 YFSETQ. This chain's CDR3 is CASRYRDLSTNEQFF. The CDR3 bases are TGCGCCAGCAGATACCGGGACCTCTCTACCAATGAGCAGTTCTTC.

At least ten counts were recorded for this clonotype. V and J are TRBV2 and TRBJ1-3, with D perhaps matching TRBD1 (6 bases). V shed 2 bases and J shed 2 bases, with 10 bases lying between them. The germline V gene encodes CDR1 SNHLY and CDR2 FYNNEI. This CDR3 region has 15 residues. This CDR3 is CASSETGQPGNTIYF. The DNA of the CDR3 is TGTGCCAGCAGTGAAACCGGACAGCCTGGAAACACCATATATTTT.

The chain couples TRBV2 to TRBJ2-7, with 7 bases identical to TRBD1. Losses at the gene ends were 7 bases for V and 0 bases for J; bases not matched to a gene: 9. Germline V gene data show CDR1 as SNHLY and CDR2 as FYNNEI. This CDR3 is 15 amino acids long. The DNA of the CDR3 is TGTGCCAGCAATTTACAGGGGTCAAGCTCCTACGAGCAGTACTTC. It translates to CASNLQGSSSYEQYF. The variable domain in full, completed from reference TRBV2 and TRBJ2-7, reads EPEVTQTPSHQVTQMGQEVILRCVPISNHLYFYWYRQILGQKVEFLVSFYNNEISEKSEIFDDQFSVERPDGSNFTLKIRSTKLEDSAMYFCASNLQGSSSYEQYFGPGTRLTVT.

V is TRBV20-1 and J is TRBJ2-5, with 10 bases aligning to TRBD2. This CDR3 has 15 residues. The junction had 8 bases not matched to a gene; V was cut back by 6 bases and J by 1 base. Germline CDR1 DFQATT, CDR2 SNEGSKA (reference sequence). The CDR3 loop reads CSAQTTSGPQETQYF. CDR3 coding DNA: TGCAGTGCACAGACGACTAGCGGGCCCCAAGAGACCCAGTACTTC.

This sequence joins TRBV9 and TRBJ2-7, with a weak D call TRBD2 (5 bases). Germline V lookup: CDR1 SGDLS, CDR2 YYNGEE. V was shortened by 0 bases and J by 5 bases, with 18 bases between the two germline ends. This CDR3 spans 16 amino acids. The CDR3 is CASSVGLAPTVDEQYF. The CDR3 DNA follows: TGTGCCAGCAGCGTAGGCCTAGCTCCAACGGTGGACGAGCAGTACTTC.

This clonotype has ten or more counts. This sequence joins TRBV2 and TRBJ2-5; 8 nucleotides match TRBD1. V lost 6 bases to trimming and J lost 4 bases; unmatched junction nucleotides: 13. This CDR3 has 16 amino acids. Per the germline V gene, CDR1 is SNHLY and CDR2 is FYNNEI. As DNA, the CDR3 is TGTGCCAGCAGACTCAGGGTGGCAGGGGGCTCAGAGACCCAGTACTTC. This sequence encodes CASRLRVAGGSETQYF. The variable domain in full, with the rest retrieved from reference TRBV2 and TRBJ2-5, is EPEVTQTPSHQVTQMGQEVILRCVPISNHLYFYWYRQILGQKVEFLVSFYNNEISEKSEIFDDQFSVERPDGSNFTLKIRSTKLEDSAMYFCASRLRVAGGSETQYFGPGTRLLVL.

The J gene is TRBJ2-3, the V gene TRBV20-1, with D tentatively TRBD2 (6 bases). The V gene lost 0 bases and the J gene lost 2 bases, with 12 bases spanning the gap. This CDR3 comprises 15 residues. Germline assignment: CDR1 DFQATT and CDR2 SNEGSKA (reference sequence). CDR3 sequence reads: CSARDIRENTDTQYF. CDR3 DNA sequence: TGCAGTGCTAGAGACATCCGGGAGAACACAGATACGCAGTATTTT.

The chain joins TRBV7-8 to TRBJ2-1, with TRBD1 matching over 7 bases. This CDR3 contains 14 residues. Germline CDR1 reads SGHVS; CDR2 reads FQNEAQ. After removal of 5 bases from V and 2 bases from J, the junction contained 3 bases not matched to a gene. The CDR3 coding sequence is TGTGCCAGCAGCCGACAGGGTGCCTACAATGAGCAGTTCTTC. This codes for CASSRQGAYNEQFF.

This clonotype occurred a few times. The chain couples TRBV6-5 to TRBJ2-2, with D perhaps TRBD1 or TRBD2 (5 bases each). The germline V and J ends were trimmed by 2 bases and 1 base, with 8 bases remaining between them. The germline gives CDR1 MNHEY, CDR2 SVGAGI. There are 15 residues in the CDR3. The CDR3 region is CASSYGTGNTGELFF. CDR3 DNA sequence: TGTGCCAGCAGTTACGGGACGGGGAACACCGGGGAGCTGTTTTTT.

In its sample, this clonotype was seen many times. The V call is TRBV6-1, the J call TRBJ1-2; the D gene is possibly TRBD1 (6 bases). The CDR3 spans 13 residues. Trimming removed 5 bases at V and 0 bases at J, with 7 bases between. The germline V gene has CDR1 MNHNS and CDR2 SASEGT. DNA for the CDR3: TGTGCCAGCAGTCGGGACACTAACTATGGCTACACCTTC. Translating it yields CASSRDTNYGYTF.

Many counts were recorded for this clonotype. The chain joins TRBV6-1 to TRBJ2-7; 8 bases align to TRBD2. Germline lookup yields CDR1 MNHNS and CDR2 SASEGT. Trimming took 3 bases from V and 3 from J; bases not matched to a gene: 1. The CDR3 runs 13 residues. CDR3 nucleotides: TGTGCCAGCAGTGATACTAGCGGCTACGAGCAGTACTTC. It yields the protein CASSDTSGYEQYF.

Concerning this clonotype itself: This may come from a read error, since a much larger clone is one base off. In DNA form, the CDR3 reads TGTGCCAGCAGATTAGCGGGAGGGCCGACCGGGGAGCTGTTTTTT. It encodes CASRLAGGPTGELFF. J is TRBJ2-2 and V is TRBV6-1; 11 bases are shared with TRBD2. Germline V gives CDR1 MNHNS, CDR2 SASEGT. Trimming cost V 6 bases and J 5 bases; bases outside gene matches: 5. CDR3 size: 15 residues.

The V call is TRBV28, the J call TRBJ2-3; 8 bases agree with TRBD2. V dropped 1 base and J dropped 7; count of bases not matched to a gene: 7. Germline V gene lookup returns CDR1 MDHEN and CDR2 SYDVKM. CDR3 length: 15 amino acids. The CDR3 DNA follows: TGTGCCAGCAGTTTATCGACGGGAGGGCCTCATACGCAGTATTTT. Encoded protein: CASSLSTGGPHTQYF.

The chain employs TRBV7-3 and TRBJ2-5, with a tentative D call TRBD2 (7 bases). Germline V lookup: CDR1 SGHTA, CDR2 FQGTGA. This CDR3 contains 14 residues. V gave up 5 bases and J gave up 5 bases, with 15 bases separating them. CDR3 region: CASSPNREGETQYF. In DNA, the CDR3 is TGTGCCAGCAGCCCAAACAGGGAGGGGGAGACCCAGTACTTC.

The chain couples TRBV7-8 to TRBJ2-7; TRBD1 might be the D (6 bases). The CDR3 spans 14 residues. CDR1 and CDR2 from the germline V gene are SGHVS and FQNEAQ. Between the trimmed V and J ends, which lost 9 bases and 2 bases, there was a span of 17 bases. Here the CDR3 reads CARGGRPGPYEQYF. The CDR3 bases are TGTGCCAGAGGGGGACGTCCGGGACCCTACGAGCAGTACTTC.

This clonotype was observed a few times. The chain carries TRBV20-1 and TRBJ2-7; D unclear. Germline-derived CDR1 and CDR2 are DFQATT and SNEGSKA (reference sequence). CDR3 length: 15 amino acids. V was cut by 6 bases and J by 1 base, with 19 bases left in between. The CDR3 region has the DNA TGCAGTGCAAAACGGTTCGGGCCCGTATCCTACGAGCAGTACTTC. Its translation: CSAKRFGPVSYEQYF.